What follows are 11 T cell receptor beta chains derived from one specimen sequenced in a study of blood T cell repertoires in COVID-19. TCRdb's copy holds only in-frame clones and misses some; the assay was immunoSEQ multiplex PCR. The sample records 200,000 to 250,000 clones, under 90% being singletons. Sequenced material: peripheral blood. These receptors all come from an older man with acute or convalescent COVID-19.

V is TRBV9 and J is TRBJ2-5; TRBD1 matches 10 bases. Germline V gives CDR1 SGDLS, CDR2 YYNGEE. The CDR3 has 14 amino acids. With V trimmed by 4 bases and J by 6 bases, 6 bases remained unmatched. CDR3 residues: CASSSRQGAKTQYF. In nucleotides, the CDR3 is TGTGCCAGCAGCTCACGACAGGGGGCGAAGACCCAGTACTTC.

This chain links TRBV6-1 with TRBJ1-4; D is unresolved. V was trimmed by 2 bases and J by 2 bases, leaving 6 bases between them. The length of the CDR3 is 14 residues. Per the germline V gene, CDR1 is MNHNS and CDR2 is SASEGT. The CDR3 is CASSERGTNEKLFF. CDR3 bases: TGTGCCAGCAGTGAAAGAGGGACTAATGAAAAACTGTTTTTT.

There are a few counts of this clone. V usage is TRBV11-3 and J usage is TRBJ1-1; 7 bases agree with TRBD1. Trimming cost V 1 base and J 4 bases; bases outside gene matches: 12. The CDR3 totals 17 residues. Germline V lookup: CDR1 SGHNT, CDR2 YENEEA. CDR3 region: CASSLGGGAQRSTEAFF. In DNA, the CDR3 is TGTGCCAGCAGCTTAGGAGGGGGCGCACAAAGGAGCACTGAAGCTTTCTTT.

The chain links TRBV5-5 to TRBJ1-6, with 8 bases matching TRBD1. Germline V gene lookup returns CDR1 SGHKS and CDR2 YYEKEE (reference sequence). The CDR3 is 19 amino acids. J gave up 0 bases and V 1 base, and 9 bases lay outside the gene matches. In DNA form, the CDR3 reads TGTGCCAGCAGCTTGACCCTTACAGGGGGTGGCTCCTATAATTCACCCCTCCACTTT. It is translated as CASSLTLTGGGSYNSPLHF.

In nucleotides, the CDR3 is TGCGCCAGCAGCCATACTAGAGTTAGCACAGATACGCAGTATTTT. Translation gives CASSHTRVSTDTQYF. V is TRBV4-1 and J is TRBJ2-3; tentative D call: TRBD2 (5 bases). The germline gives CDR1 MGHRA, CDR2 YSYEKL. V was clipped by 3 bases and J by 0 bases, with 10 bases between them. CDR3 length: 15 amino acids.

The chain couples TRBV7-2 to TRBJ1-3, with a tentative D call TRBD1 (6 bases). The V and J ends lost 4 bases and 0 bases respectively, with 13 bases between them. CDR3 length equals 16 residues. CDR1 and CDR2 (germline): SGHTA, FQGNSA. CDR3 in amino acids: CASSSQGQNSGNTIYF. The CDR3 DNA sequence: TGTGCCAGCAGCTCCCAGGGGCAGAACTCTGGAAACACCATATATTTT.

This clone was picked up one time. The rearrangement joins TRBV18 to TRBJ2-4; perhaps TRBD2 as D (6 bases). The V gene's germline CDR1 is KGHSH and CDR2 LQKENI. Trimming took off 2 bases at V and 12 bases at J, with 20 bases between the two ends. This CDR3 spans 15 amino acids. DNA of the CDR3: TGTGCCAGCTCACCAAGCCAGGGAGGACTTGCGGGTCAGTACTTC. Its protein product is CASSPSQGGLAGQYF. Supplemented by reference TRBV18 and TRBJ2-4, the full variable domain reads NAGVMQNPRHLVRRRGQEARLRCSPMKGHSHVYWYRQLPEEGLKFMVYLQKENIIDESGMPKERFSAEFPKEGPSILRIQQVVRGDSAAYFCASSPSQGGLAGQYFGAGTRLSVL.

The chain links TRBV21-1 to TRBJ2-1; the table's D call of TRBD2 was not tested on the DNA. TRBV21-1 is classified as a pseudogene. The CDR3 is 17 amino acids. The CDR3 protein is CASSKVKGVGRRNEQFF. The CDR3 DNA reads TGTGCCAGCAGCAAAGTGAAGGGAGTGGGAAGGAGGAATGAGCAGTTCTTC.

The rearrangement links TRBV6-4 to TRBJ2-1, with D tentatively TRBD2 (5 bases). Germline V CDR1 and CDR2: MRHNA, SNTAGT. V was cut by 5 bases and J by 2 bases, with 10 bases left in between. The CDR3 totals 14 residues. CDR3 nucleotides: TGTGCCAGCAGTACAAGCGGAACCTACAATGAGCAGTTCTTC. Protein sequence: CASSTSGTYNEQFF.

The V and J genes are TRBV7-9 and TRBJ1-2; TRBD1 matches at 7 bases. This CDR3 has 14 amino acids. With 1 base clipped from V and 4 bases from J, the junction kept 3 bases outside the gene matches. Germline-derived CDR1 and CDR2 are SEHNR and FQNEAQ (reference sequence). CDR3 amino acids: CASSLETGTYGYTF. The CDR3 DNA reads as TGTGCCAGCAGCTTAGAGACAGGGACCTATGGCTACACCTTC.

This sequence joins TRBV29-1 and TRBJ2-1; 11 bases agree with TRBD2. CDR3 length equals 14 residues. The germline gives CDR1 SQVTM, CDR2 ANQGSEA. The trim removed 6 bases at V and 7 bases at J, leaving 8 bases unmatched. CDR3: CSVRGLAGGNEQFF. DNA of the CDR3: TGCAGCGTCCGTGGGCTAGCGGGAGGAAATGAGCAGTTCTTC.